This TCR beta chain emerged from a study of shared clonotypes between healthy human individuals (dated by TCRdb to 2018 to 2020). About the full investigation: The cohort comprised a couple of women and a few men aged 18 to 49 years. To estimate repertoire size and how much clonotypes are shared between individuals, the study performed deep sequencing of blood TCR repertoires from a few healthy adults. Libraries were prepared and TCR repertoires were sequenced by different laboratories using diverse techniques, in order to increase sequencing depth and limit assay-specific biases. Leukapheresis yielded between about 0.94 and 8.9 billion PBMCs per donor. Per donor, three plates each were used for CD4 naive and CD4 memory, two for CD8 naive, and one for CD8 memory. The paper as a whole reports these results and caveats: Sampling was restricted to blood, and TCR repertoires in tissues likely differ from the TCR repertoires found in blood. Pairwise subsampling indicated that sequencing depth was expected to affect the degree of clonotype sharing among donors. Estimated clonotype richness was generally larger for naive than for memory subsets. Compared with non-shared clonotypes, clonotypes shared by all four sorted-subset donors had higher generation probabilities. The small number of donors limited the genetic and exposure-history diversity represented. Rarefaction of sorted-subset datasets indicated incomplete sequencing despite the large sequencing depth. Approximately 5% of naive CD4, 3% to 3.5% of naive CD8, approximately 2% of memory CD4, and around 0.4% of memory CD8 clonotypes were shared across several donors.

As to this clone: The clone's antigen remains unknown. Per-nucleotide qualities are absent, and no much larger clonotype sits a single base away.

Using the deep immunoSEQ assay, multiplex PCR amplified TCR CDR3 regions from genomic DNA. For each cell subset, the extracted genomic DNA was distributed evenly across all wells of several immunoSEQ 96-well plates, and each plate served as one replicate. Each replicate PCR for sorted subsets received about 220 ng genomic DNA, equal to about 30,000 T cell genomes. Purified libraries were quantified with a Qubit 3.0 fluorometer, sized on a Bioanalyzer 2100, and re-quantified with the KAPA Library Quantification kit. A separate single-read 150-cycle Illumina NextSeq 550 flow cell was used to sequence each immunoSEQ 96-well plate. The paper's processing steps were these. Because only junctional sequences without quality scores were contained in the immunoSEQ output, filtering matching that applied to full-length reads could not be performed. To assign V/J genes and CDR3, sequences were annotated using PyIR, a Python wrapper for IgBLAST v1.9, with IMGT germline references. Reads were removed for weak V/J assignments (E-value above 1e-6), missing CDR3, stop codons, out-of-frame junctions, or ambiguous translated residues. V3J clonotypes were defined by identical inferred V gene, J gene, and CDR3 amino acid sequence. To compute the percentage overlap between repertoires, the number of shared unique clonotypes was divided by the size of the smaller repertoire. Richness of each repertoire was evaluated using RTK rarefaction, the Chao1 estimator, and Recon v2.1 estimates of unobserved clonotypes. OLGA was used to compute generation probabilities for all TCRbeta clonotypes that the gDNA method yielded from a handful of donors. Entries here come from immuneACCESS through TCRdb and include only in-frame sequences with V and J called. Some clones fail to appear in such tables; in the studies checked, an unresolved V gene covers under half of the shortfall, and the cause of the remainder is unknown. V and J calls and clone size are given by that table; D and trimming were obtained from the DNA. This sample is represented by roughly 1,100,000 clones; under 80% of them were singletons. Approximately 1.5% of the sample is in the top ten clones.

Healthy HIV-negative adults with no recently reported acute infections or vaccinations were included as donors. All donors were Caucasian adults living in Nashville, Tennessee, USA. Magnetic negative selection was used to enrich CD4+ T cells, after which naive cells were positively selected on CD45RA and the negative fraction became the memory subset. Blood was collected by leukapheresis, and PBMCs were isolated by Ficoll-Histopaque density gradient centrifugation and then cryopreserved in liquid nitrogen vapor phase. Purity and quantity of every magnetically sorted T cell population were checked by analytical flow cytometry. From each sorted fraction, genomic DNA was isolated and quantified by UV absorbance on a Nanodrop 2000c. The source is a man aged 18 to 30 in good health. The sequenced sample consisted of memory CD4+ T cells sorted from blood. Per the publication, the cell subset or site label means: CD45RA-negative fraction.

The DNA sequence follows: TGCGCCAGCAGCTTGGAAGGGGGCCTTTATGGCTACACCTTC. Translated, it gives CASSLEGGLYGYTF. The chain was built from TRBV5-1 and TRBJ1-2; TRBD1 lines up with 7 middle nucleotides. The CDR3 runs 14 amino acids, cysteine and phenylalanine included. Left in the record is the CDR3 DNA by itself, 42 bases read in frame from the first base. Trimmed from V: 0 bases; trimmed from J: 5 bases; junction bases lacking a gene match: 4. For CDR1 and CDR2, the germline V gene lists SGHRS and YFSETQ.